Listed here are 2 T cell receptor beta chains from one sample, sequenced in a study of cytomegalovirus exposure and HLA in healthy donors. Amplification used 60 Vbeta primers and 13 Jbeta primers. Libraries were prepared by immunoSEQ multiplex PCR; TCRdb keeps only in-frame clonotypes and omits some of them. Found here are 170,000 or so clones, 84% of them singletons; the top ten hold more than 4%. Sequencing was done on a sample of PBMCs. The receptors come from a girl aged 5-17 years in good health and CMV-seropositive.

This sequence joins TRBV11-3 and TRBJ2-3; D may be TRBD2 (5 bases). The V and J ends lost 2 bases and 2 bases respectively, with 17 bases between them. The CDR3 is 17 residues long. Per the germline V gene, CDR1 is SGHNT and CDR2 is YENEEA. The CDR3 coding sequence is TGTGCCAGCAGCTTAAATTCCCTGGGAGTATTCACAGATACGCAGTATTTT. It translates to CASSLNSLGVFTDTQYF. The whole variable domain, filled in from reference TRBV11-3 and TRBJ2-3, reads EAGVVQSPRYKIIEKKQPVAFWCNPISGHNTLYWYLQNLGQGPELLIRYENEEAVDDSQLPKDRFSAERLKGVDSTLKIQPAELGDSAVYLCASSLNSLGVFTDTQYFGPGTRLTVL.

J is TRBJ2-3 and V is TRBV11-3; 11 nucleotides align to TRBD2. The CDR3 consists of 16 residues. The ends lost 5 bases at V and 3 bases at J; junction bases unmatched: 7. In germline, CDR1 is SGHNT, CDR2 YENEEA. The CDR3 here is CASSKATSGGTDTQYF. DNA for the CDR3: TGTGCCAGCAGCAAAGCAACTAGCGGGGGAACAGATACGCAGTATTTT.